Shown below are 11 T cell receptor beta chains from a single sample sequenced in a study of blood T cells in healthy people across ages. A sample-barcoded 5' primer and a J-beta primer mix were used in a second PCR of about 7 to 12 cycles. TCRdb itself ran the 5' RACE reads through MiXCR, one entry per CDR3 protein. The repertoire consists of roughly 1,500,000 distinct CDR3 sequences, with approximately 40% occurring once and the leading ten covering roughly 7.9%. Sequenced material: blood. These TCRs come from a woman in her late teens or twenties in good health.

About this clonotype: This CDR3 is missing its conserved last phenylalanine or tryptophan, likely due to a read error. The chain has TRBV20-1 and TRBJ2-7; TRBD1 matches 7 bases. Germline V CDR1 and CDR2: DFQATT, SNEGSKA (reference sequence). The CDR3 length is 12 residues. For the CDR3, the DNA is TGCAGAGTCACAGGGGTTACCTACGAGCAGTACTAC. Protein sequence: CRVTGVTYEQYY.

This chain joins TRBV12-3 or TRBV12-4 and TRBJ2-4, with unresolved D. The CDR3 has 15 amino acids. The V gene lost 6 bases and the J gene lost 3 bases, with 15 bases spanning the gap. CDR3 DNA: TGTGCCAGCAGGACCGAGACAACCGGCAAAAACATTCAGTACTTC. Translating it yields CASRTETTGKNIQYF.

The V gene is TRBV9, the J gene TRBJ2-7; 12 bases line up with TRBD2. The CDR3 totals 18 residues. The germline gives CDR1 SGDLS, CDR2 YYNGEE. The V and J ends lost 1 base and 7 bases, in that order; junction bases with no gene match: 15. DNA for the CDR3: TGTGCCAGCAGCGTACTAGCGGGGGGGATCAGCTCCTACAATGAGCAGTACTTC. This codes for CASSVLAGGISSYNEQYF.

The rearrangement joins TRBV9 to TRBJ2-7, with TRBD2 identical over 11 bases. The CDR3 loop spans 18 amino acids. Trimming at V came to 2 bases and at J to 7 bases, leaving 17 bases not matched to a gene. CDR1 and CDR2 (germline): SGDLS, YYNGEE. Here the CDR3 reads CASSVSGRAPSYLQEQYF. DNA of the CDR3: TGTGCCAGCAGCGTTAGCGGGAGGGCCCCCTCCTACCTACAAGAGCAGTACTTC.

The chain employs TRBV25-1 and TRBJ1-1, with D perhaps matching TRBD1 (5 bases). Trimming left V 3 bases short and J 7 bases short, with 12 bases between. CDR3 length: 13 amino acids. The germline V gene encodes CDR1 MGHDK and CDR2 SYGVNS. CDR3 sequence: CASSDDSWCEAFF. CDR3 nucleotides: TGTGCCAGCAGTGACGACAGTTGGTGTGAAGCTTTCTTT.

This chain connects TRBV6-5 to TRBJ2-7; 14 bases agree with TRBD2. There are 13 residues in the CDR3. CDR1 is MNHEY, CDR2 SVGAGI, per germline. V lost 5 bases, J lost 12 bases, and 6 bases stayed unmatched. The CDR3 loop reads CASSPGLAGVGYF. In nucleotides, the CDR3 is TGTGCCAGCAGTCCGGGACTAGCGGGAGTGGGGTACTTC.

The CDR3 coding sequence is TGTGCCAGCACCTTTTATGGTAGGAAAGAGACCCAGTTCTTC. Translation: CASTFYGRKETQFF. This sequence joins TRBV28 and TRBJ2-1, with D unresolved. Trimming cost V 7 bases and J 13 bases, with 23 bases left between them. This CDR3 is 14 amino acids long. In germline, CDR1 is MDHEN, CDR2 SYDVKM. Looking up the rest from reference TRBV28 and TRBJ2-1 gives the full variable domain: DVKVTQSSRYLVKRTGEKVFLECVQDMDHENMFWYRQDPGLGLRLIYFSYDVKMKEKGDIPEGYSVSREKKERFSLILESASTNQTSMYLCASTFYGRKETQFFGPGTRLTVL.

The gene calls are TRBV2 and TRBJ2-1; a weak D match, TRBD1 (5 bases). The DNA end is more similar to TRBJ2-7, so the J call may be wrong. This CDR3 is 16 amino acids long. Germline lookup yields CDR1 SNHLY and CDR2 FYNNEI. The CDR3 coding sequence is TGTGCCAGCAGTGAAGGGATATTTTTCGAGGACAATGAGCAGTACTTC. Translation: CASSEGIFFEDNEQYF.

CDR3 amino acids: CATSSGTGLAKNIQYF. The CDR3 coding sequence is TGTGCCACCAGCAGTGGTACGGGACTAGCCAAAAACATTCAGTACTTC. This chain links TRBV15 with TRBJ2-4; a possible D gene is TRBD2 (6 bases). V shed 3 bases and J shed 0 bases, with 12 bases lying between them. The CDR3 sequence is 16 residues long. Germline CDR1 and CDR2: LNHNV and YYDKDF (reference sequence).

V gene TRBV5-1 combines with J gene TRBJ2-7, with 8 bases lining up with TRBD1. V was clipped by 0 bases and J by 2 bases; unmatched bases: 7. CDR1 and CDR2 (germline): SGHRS, YFSETQ. CDR3 size: 16 residues. The CDR3 sequence: CASSLASQGATYEQYF. CDR3 in DNA: TGCGCCAGCAGCTTGGCCAGCCAGGGGGCGACCTACGAGCAGTACTTC.

This clonotype has more than one count but fewer than ten. The chain recombines TRBV18 with TRBJ1-2, with D hard to call. The ends were cut back, 3 bases at V and 0 bases at J, with 11 bases in the middle. CDR1 KGHSH and CDR2 LQKENI come from the germline V gene. The CDR3 has 15 amino acids. The DNA of the CDR3 is TGTGCCAGCTCACCGGAGGGTGACGCTAACTATGGCTACACCTTC. As protein: CASSPEGDANYGYTF.